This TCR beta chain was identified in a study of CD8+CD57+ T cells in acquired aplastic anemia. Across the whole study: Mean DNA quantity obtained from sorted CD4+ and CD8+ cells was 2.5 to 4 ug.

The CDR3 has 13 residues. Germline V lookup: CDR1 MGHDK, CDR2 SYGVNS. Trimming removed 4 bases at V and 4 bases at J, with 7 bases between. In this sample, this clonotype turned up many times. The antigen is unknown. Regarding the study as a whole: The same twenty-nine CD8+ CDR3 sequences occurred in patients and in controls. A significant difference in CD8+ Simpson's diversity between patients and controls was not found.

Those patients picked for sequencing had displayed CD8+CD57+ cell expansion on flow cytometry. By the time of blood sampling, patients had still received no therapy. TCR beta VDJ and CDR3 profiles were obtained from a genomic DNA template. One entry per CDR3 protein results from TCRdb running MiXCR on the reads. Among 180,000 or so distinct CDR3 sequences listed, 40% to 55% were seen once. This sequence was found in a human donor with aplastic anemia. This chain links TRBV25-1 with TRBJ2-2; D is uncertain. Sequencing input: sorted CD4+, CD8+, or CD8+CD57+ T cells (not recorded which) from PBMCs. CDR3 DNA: TGTGCCAGCAGTGGTGTGGGCACCGGGGAGCTGTTTTTT. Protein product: CASSGVGTGELFF.